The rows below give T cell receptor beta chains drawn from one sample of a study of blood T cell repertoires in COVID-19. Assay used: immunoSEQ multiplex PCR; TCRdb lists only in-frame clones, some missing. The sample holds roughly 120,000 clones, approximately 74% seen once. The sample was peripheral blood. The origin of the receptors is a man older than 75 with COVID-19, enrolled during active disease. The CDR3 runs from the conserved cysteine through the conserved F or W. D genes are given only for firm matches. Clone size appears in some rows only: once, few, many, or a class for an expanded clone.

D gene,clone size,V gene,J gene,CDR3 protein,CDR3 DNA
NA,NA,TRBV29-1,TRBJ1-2,CSVYTGSRGYTF,TGCAGCGTTTATACAGGGTCGCGAGGCTACACCTTC
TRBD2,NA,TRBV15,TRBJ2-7,CATSRTSDSYEQYF,TGTGCCACCAGCAGGACTAGCGACTCCTACGAGCAGTACTTC
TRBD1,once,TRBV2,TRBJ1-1,CASSERDRGRGAFF,TGTGCCAGCAGTGAACGGGACAGGGGGCGAGGAGCTTTCTTT
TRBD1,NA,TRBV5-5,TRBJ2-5,CASWTGAGETQYF,TGTGCCTCCTGGACAGGGGCGGGAGAGACCCAGTACTTC
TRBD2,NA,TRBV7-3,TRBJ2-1,CASSLGLAGGNEQFF,TGTGCCAGCAGCTTAGGGCTAGCGGGAGGCAATGAGCAGTTCTTC
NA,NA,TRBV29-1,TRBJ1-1,CSVEGRGVYGTEAFF,TGCAGCGTTGAGGGGCGCGGGGTGTACGGGACTGAAGCTTTCTTT
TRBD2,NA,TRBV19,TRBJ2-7,CASSRTSGMYEQYF,TGTGCCAGTAGCCGGACTAGCGGGATGTACGAGCAGTACTTC
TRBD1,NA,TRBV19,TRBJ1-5,CASSTQGALGNQPQHF,TGTGCCAGTAGTACACAGGGGGCGTTGGGCAATCAGCCCCAGCATTTT
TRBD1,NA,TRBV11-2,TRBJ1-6,CASSSLTGGSSPLHF,TGTGCCAGCAGCTCATTAACAGGGGGCTCTTCACCCCTCCACTTT
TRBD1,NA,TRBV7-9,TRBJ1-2,CASSLTGQGYGYTF,TGTGCCAGCAGCTTGACAGGGCAGGGCTATGGCTACACCTTC
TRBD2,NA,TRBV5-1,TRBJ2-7,CASSRGWSSLAGGPEQYF,TGCGCCAGCAGCCGAGGGTGGTCCTCTCTAGCGGGAGGGCCCGAGCAGTACTTC
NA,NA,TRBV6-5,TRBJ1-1,CASSYYSGLYTEAFF,TGTGCCAGCAGTTACTATTCGGGGTTGTACACTGAAGCTTTCTTT
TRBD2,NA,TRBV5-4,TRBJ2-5,CASSFGGRERRETQYF,TGTGCCAGCAGCTTCGGTGGGCGGGAGAGGCGAGAGACCCAGTACTTC
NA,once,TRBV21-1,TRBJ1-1,CASSRPHRVANTEAFF,TGTGCCAGCAGCAGACCCCACAGGGTTGCGAACACTGAAGCTTTCTTT
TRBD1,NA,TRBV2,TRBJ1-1,CASSTGQIMNTEAFF,TGTGCCAGCAGTACGGGACAGATAATGAACACTGAAGCTTTCTTT
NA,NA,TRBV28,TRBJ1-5,CASSLYRGESNQPQHF,TGTGCCAGCAGTTTATATCGGGGAGAAAGCAATCAGCCCCAGCATTTT
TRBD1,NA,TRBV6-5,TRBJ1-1,CASSPWDSMNTEAFF,TGTGCCAGCAGTCCGTGGGACAGCATGAACACTGAAGCTTTCTTT
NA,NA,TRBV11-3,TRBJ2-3,CASSLGLVPSTDTQYF,TGTGCCAGCAGCTTAGGCCTAGTGCCTAGCACAGATACGCAGTATTTT
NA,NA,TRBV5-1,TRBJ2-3,CASSFASDDTQYF,TGCGCCAGCAGCTTCGCTAGCGACGATACGCAGTATTTT
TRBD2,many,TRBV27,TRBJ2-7,CASSASSGSVSYEQYF,TGTGCCAGCAGTGCCTCTAGCGGGAGTGTCTCCTACGAGCAGTACTTC
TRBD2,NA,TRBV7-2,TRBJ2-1,CASSEWTSGRGNEQFF,TGTGCCAGCAGCGAATGGACTAGCGGGAGGGGAAATGAGCAGTTCTTC
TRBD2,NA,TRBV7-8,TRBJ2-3,CASSPAGLAQKSDTQYF,TGTGCCAGCAGCCCAGCGGGACTAGCCCAAAAATCAGATACGCAGTATTTT
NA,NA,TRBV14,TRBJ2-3,CASSQDFEVGTQYF,TGTGCCAGCAGCCAAGATTTTGAAGTCGGTACGCAGTATTTT
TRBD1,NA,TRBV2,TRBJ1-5,CASSGTGGRQPQHF,TGTGCCAGCTCCGGGACAGGGGGCCGTCAGCCCCAGCATTTT
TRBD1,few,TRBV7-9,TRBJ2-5,CASNRRGREETQYF,TGTGCCAGCAACCGAAGGGGGCGGGAAGAGACCCAGTACTTC
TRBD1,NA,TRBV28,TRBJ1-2,CASSSTGDRLGYTF,TGTGCCAGCAGCTCGACAGGGGATCGGCTAGGCTACACCTTC
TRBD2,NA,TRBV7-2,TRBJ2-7,CASSPREKAYEQYF,TGTGCCAGCAGCCCGCGGGAGAAGGCCTACGAGCAGTACTTC
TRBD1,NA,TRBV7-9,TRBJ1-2,CASSFTGVTIGYTF,TGTGCCAGCAGCTTTACAGGGGTAACTATTGGCTACACCTTC
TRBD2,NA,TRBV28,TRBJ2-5,CASSLLSGRGTQYF,TGTGCCAGCAGTTTACTTTCTGGGAGGGGGACCCAGTACTTC
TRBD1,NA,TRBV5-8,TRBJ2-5,CASSLVGGGETQYF,TGTGCCAGCAGCTTGGTAGGGGGCGGAGAGACCCAGTACTTC
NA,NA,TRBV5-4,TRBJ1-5,CASSLDGGAQPQHF,TGTGCCAGCAGCTTGGATGGGGGGGCTCAGCCCCAGCATTTT
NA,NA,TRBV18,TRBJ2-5,CASSPGAGWQETQYF,TGTGCCAGCTCGCCCGGAGCAGGGTGGCAAGAGACCCAGTACTTC
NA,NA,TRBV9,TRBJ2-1,CASSVGASGSYNEQFF,TGTGCCAGCAGCGTTGGAGCGTCCGGGTCCTACAATGAGCAGTTCTTC
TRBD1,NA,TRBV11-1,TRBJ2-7,CASSLARGRQYEQYF,TGTGCCAGCAGCTTAGCCAGGGGGCGCCAATACGAGCAGTACTTC
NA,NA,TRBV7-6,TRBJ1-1,CASSPRVDSEAFF,TGTGCCAGCAGCCCCAGGGTAGACTCTGAAGCTTTCTTT
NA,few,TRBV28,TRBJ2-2,CASSFETGRGTGELFF,TGTGCCAGCAGTTTCGAAACCGGCAGGGGAACCGGGGAGCTGTTTTTT
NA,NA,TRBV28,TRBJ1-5,CASSFFVSHQPQHF,TGTGCCAGCAGTTTCTTTGTCAGTCATCAGCCCCAGCATTTT
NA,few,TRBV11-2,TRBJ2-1,CASRSTGTPYEQFF,TGTGCCAGCAGATCTACCGGGACTCCTTATGAGCAGTTCTTC
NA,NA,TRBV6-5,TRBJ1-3,CASSRQASGNTIYF,TGTGCCAGCAGTCGACAGGCCTCTGGAAACACCATATATTTT
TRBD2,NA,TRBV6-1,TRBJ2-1,CASTQWTSGNNEQFF,TGTGCCAGCACCCAGTGGACTAGCGGAAACAATGAGCAGTTCTTC
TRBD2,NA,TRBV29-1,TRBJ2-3,CSVAGGRDTQYF,TGCAGCGTCGCGGGGGGAAGAGATACGCAGTATTTT
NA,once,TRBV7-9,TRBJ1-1,CASSFGGDSNTEAFF,TGTGCCAGCAGCTTTGGCGGGGACTCTAACACTGAAGCTTTCTTT
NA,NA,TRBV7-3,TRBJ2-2,CASSPQGLGTGELFF,TGTGCCAGCAGCCCCCAGGGATTAGGTACCGGGGAGCTGTTTTTT
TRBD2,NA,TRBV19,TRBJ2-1,CASSATSGSFTGEQFF,TGTGCCAGTAGTGCCACTAGCGGGAGTTTTACCGGTGAGCAGTTCTTC
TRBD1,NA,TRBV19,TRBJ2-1,CASSTSTGGDEQFF,TGTGCCAGTAGTACCTCAACAGGGGGCGATGAGCAGTTCTTC
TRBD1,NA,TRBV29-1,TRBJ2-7,CSVAPGQGAREQYF,TGCAGCGTCGCCCCGGGACAGGGGGCTCGAGAGCAGTACTTC
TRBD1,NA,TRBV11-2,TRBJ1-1,CASRPYVPGTVNTEAFF,TGTGCCAGCAGACCTTACGTTCCCGGGACAGTGAACACTGAAGCTTTCTTT
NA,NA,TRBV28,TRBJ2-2,CASSSSALNAGELFF,TGTGCCAGCAGTTCAAGCGCCTTGAACGCCGGGGAGCTGTTTTTT
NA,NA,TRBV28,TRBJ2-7,CASSSPGSRYF,TGTGCCAGCAGTTCCCCCGGGTCCCGGTACTTC
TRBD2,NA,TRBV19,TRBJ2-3,CASTSGKAGDTQYF,TGTGCCAGTACCAGCGGGAAGGCGGGAGATACGCAGTATTTT
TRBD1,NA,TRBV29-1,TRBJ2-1,CSVGQGDEQFF,TGCAGCGTTGGACAGGGGGATGAGCAGTTCTTC